This T cell receptor (beta chain) appears in the sequencing data of a study of neoadjuvant anti-PD-1 for oral cavity cancer. The data were produced by immunoSEQ multiplex PCR, yet TCRdb's version contains in-frame clones alone and is incomplete. Of about 6,700 clones listed, about 50% are singletons. Per germline, CDR1 SGDLS and CDR2 YYNGEE. V shed 3 bases and J 0 bases; nucleotides not matched to a gene: 5. The CDR3 covers 15 residues. This specimen consisted of tumor tissue, obtained before nivolumab (anti-PD-1) treatment. The V and J genes are TRBV9 and TRBJ2-7; 8 bases align to TRBD2. The TCR originated in a person aged 40-85 years with oral cavity squamous cell carcinoma. The CDR3 region is CASSAGGAPSYEQYF. In DNA form, the CDR3 reads TGTGCCAGCAGCGCCGGGGGGGCCCCCTCCTACGAGCAGTACTTC.